This T cell receptor beta chain is from a study of OX40 agonist ivuxolimab in advanced cancers. With respect to the entire study: Ivuxolimab, which targeted the costimulatory receptor OX40 (CD134), was an agonistic, fully human IgG2 monoclonal antibody. Intravenous ivuxolimab was administered to patients every 2 weeks at six dose levels: 0.01, 0.1, 0.3, 1.5, 3 and 10 mg/kg. Of the roughly 51 dose-escalation patients, hepatocellular carcinoma was present in some 19, melanoma in roughly 15, renal cell carcinoma in 9 and head and neck cancer in 9. In the dose-escalation cohort, around 80% of patients were male, and the mean age was 60 years with a range of roughly 23 to 79. Prior anti-PD-1, anti-PD-L1 or anti-CTLA-4 therapy was permitted, and checkpoint inhibitors had been received by roughly two fifths of dose-escalation patients. Partial responses occurred in three dose-escalation patients: two with cutaneous melanoma and one with hepatocellular carcinoma. The point of sequencing TCRbeta in the periphery was to test whether ivuxolimab changed TCR sequence diversity and drove clonal T-cell expansion. The paper describes the monotherapy dose-escalation part (N of about 52 patients) of the phase I trial of ivuxolimab.

As to this clone: Its specific antigen is unknown. The sample holds no much larger clone one base away, and base qualities are not on file.

Genomic DNA was isolated from the sorted cells so that the TCRbeta CDR3 region could be sequenced. TCRbeta CDR3 regions were sequenced using the immunoSEQ Assay. TCRdb's version of the immuneACCESS table is confined to in-frame rearrangements and falls short of the full clone set. An unresolved V gene accounts for under half of the shortfall where checked; the remainder is of unknown origin. This sample gives about 21,000 clones in total; approximately 83% of them show up just once. 30% to 35% of the sample comes from the top ten. Patients with a history of autoimmune disease or receiving systemic immunosuppression were excluded from the trial. Peripheral blood for TCR sequencing was drawn from every dose cohort at baseline, at cycle 4 day 1 and at cycle 7 day 1. The samples were drawn from a first-in-human, open-label, multicenter phase I dose-escalation trial of ivuxolimab. The trial enrolled adults with locally advanced or metastatic head and neck squamous cell, hepatocellular, melanoma or renal cell carcinoma. Before TCR sequencing, CD4+ and CD8+ T cells were separately sorted from peripheral blood.

Study-level results and caveats: Low levels of normalized T-cell clonal expansion were also shown by some nonresponding patients. In the 0.1-3.0 mg/kg groups, partial responders had among the lowest normalized peripheral clonal expansion, particularly in CD8+ T cells. Which antigens the clonally expanded peripheral T cells were specific for was not determined. After ivuxolimab, expanded clones were on average more numerous among CD8+ T cells than among CD4+ T cells. At doses of 0.1 to 3.0 mg/kg, clonal expansion of both CD4+ and CD8+ blood T cells was observed from baseline to week 6.

Sequencing used CD4+ or CD8+ T cells sorted from blood, obtained in a trial of the OX40 agonist ivuxolimab. This sequence originates from an adult with an advanced solid tumor such as melanoma, head and neck, liver or kidney cancer.

The CDR3 loop reads CASRMTGGTEAFF. The nucleotide sequence reads TGTGCCAGCAGGATGACAGGGGGCACTGAAGCTTTCTTT. The rearranged segments are TRBV2 and TRBJ1-1, with 9 bases in between that match TRBD1. Ends trimmed: V by 6 bases, J by 4 bases; bases unmatched to a gene: 3. Including cysteine and phenylalanine, the CDR3 has 13 amino acids. Only the CDR3 region is kept as DNA, spanning 39 bases read in frame from base 1. CDR1 is given as SNHLY and CDR2 as FYNNEI, both from the germline V gene.